The clone carrying this T cell receptor (beta chain) appeared many times. Antigen: not known. The data belong to a study of memory CD4+ T cells and cytomegalovirus serostatus. On the study more broadly: Of the healthy Belgian adults, 9 were CMV seropositive and 24 seronegative. Regarding the study as a whole: Of around 160 reported CMV TCRbeta sequences, 60 to 85 were found in memory CD4+ repertoires.

Single viable CD3+CD4+CD8-CD45RO+ cells were sorted as the memory CD4+ T cells. Positive selection with CD4 microbeads enriched total CD4+ T cells. Sequenced by immunoSEQ multiplex PCR; TCRdb stores in-frame clones only, minus some. The repertoire consists of roughly 64,000 clones, with roughly three quarters occurring once and the leading ten covering 0.88%. Specimen: memory CD4+ T cells from blood. The TCR originated in an adult in good health and CMV-seronegative.

In DNA, the CDR3 is TGCGCCAGCAAGAGGTTCACAGATACGCAGTATTTT. It yields the protein CASKRFTDTQYF. This chain joins TRBV10-1 and TRBJ2-3; D unresolved. Germline loops: CDR1 WNHNN, CDR2 SYGVQD (reference sequence). The CDR3 sequence is 12 residues long. The V end was cut by 7 bases, the J end by 2 bases, with 7 bases between.